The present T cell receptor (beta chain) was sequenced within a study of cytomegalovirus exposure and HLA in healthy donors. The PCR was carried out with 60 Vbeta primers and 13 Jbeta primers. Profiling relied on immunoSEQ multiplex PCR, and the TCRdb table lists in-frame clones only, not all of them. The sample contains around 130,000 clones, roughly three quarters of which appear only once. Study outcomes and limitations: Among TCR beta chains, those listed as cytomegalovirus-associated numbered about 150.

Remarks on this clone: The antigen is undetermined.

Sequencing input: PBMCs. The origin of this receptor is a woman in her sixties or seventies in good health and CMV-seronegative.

This CDR3 reads CARRSVRGITNYGYTF. CDR3 DNA sequence: TGTGCCAGACGTAGTGTCCGAGGAATAACTAACTATGGCTACACCTTC. This chain connects TRBV30 to TRBJ1-2; D unresolved. The CDR3 is made up of 16 amino acids. CDR1 GTSNPN and CDR2 SVGIG come from the germline V gene (reference sequence). With 8 bases removed from V and 0 bases from J, the gap between germline ends came to 22 bases. The full variable domain, its missing parts supplied by reference TRBV30 and TRBJ1-2, is SQTIHQWPATLVQPVGSPLSLECTVEGTSNPNLYWYRQAAGRGLQLLFYSVGIGQISSEVPQNLSASRPQDRQFILSSKKLLLSDSGFYLCARRSVRGITNYGYTFGSGTRLTVV.